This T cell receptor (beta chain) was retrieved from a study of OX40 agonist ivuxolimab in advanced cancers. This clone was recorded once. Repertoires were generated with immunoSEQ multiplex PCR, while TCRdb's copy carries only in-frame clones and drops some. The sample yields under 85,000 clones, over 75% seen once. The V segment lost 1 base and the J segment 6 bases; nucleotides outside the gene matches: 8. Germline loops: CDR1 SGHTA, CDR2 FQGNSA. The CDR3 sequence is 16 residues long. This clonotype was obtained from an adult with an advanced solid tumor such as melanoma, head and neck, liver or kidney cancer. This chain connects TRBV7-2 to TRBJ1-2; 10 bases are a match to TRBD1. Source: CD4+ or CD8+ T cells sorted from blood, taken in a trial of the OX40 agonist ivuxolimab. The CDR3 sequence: CASSLGTGGDLNGYTF. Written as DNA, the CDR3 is TGTGCCAGCAGCTTAGGGACAGGGGGTGATTTGAATGGCTACACCTTC. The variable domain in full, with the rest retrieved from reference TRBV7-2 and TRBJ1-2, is GAGVSQSPSNKVTEKGKDVELRCDPISGHTALYWYRQSLGQGLEFLIYFQGNSAPDKSGLPSDRFSAERTGGSVSTLTIQRTQQEDSAVYLCASSLGTGGDLNGYTFGSGTRLTVV.